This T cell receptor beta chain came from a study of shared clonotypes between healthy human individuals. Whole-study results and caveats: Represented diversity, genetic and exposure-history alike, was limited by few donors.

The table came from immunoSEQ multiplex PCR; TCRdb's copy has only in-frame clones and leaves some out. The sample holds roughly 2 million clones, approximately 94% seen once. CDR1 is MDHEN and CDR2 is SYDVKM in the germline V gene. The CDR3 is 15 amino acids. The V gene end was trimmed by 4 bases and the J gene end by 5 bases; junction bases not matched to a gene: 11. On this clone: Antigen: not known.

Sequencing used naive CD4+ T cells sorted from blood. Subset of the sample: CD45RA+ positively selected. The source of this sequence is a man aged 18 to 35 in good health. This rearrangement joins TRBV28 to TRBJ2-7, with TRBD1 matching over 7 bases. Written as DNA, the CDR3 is TGTGCCAGCAGTTCCCGACAGGGCGTAGGGGACGAGCAGTACTTC. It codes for CASSSRQGVGDEQYF.